A selection of T cell receptor beta chains follows, all from one sample in a study of Graves' ophthalmopathy and Graves' hyperthyroidism. TCRdb re-called the multiplex PCR reads through MiXCR, storing one row per CDR3 protein. The sample carries around 1,200,000 distinct CDR3 sequences, around a third recorded once. What was sequenced was peripheral blood or thyroid tissue (not recorded which). These receptors all stem from an adult man with Graves' hyperthyroidism. Both conserved end residues are part of each CDR3. Each record gives: V gene, clone size, D gene, J gene, CDR3 protein, CDR3 DNA. D genes are given only for firm matches. Only some rows state a clone size, as once, few, many or a class for expanded clones.

TRBV20-1	many	-	TRBJ2-5	CSASRRDGETQYF	TGCAGTGCTAGTCGGCGGGACGGGGAGACCCAGTACTTC
TRBV10-3	-	-	TRBJ1-6	CAISESSGPNSPLHF	TGTGCCATCAGTGAGTCGTCGGGCCCCAATTCACCCCTCCACTTT
TRBV7-2	-	TRBD1	TRBJ2-7	CASSSTQGAEQYF	TGTGCCAGCAGCTCCACTCAGGGGGCCGAGCAGTACTTC
TRBV7-2	-	-	TRBJ2-7	CAEQLRTVTYEQYF	TGTGCCGAGCAGCTCAGGACAGTGACCTACGAGCAGTACTTC
TRBV9	-	TRBD1	TRBJ1-6	CASSASPGQANSPLHF	TGTGCCAGCAGCGCCTCCCCGGGACAGGCCAATTCACCCCTCCACTTT
TRBV29-1	-	-	TRBJ2-1	CSVAPSAAYNEQFF	TGCAGCGTTGCCCCTAGCGCCGCCTACAATGAGCAGTTCTTC
TRBV6-2/TRBV6-3	-	-	TRBJ2-7	CASNLLGHLYEQYF	TGTGCCAGCAATCTCCTTGGACACCTCTACGAGCAGTACTTC
TRBV29-1	many	-	TRBJ2-5	CSATVETQYF	TGCAGCGCAACAGTGGAGACCCAGTACTTC
TRBV11-2	few	TRBD2	TRBJ2-7	CASSLDWREGGEQYF	TGTGCCAGCAGCTTAGATTGGCGGGAGGGGGGGGAGCAGTACTTC
TRBV19	many	TRBD1	TRBJ1-4	CASSTIGTAPEKLFF	TGTGCCAGTAGTACAATCGGGACAGCCCCGGAAAAACTGTTTTTT
TRBV7-9	-	-	TRBJ1-4	CASSRRSGGRNEKLFF	TGTGCCAGCAGCCGCAGGTCGGGGGGGAGAAATGAAAAACTGTTTTTT
TRBV10-3	-	TRBD2	TRBJ2-5	CASTPQGLAGPQETQYF	TGTGCCAGCACCCCTCAAGGTTTAGCGGGGCCCCAAGAGACCCAGTACTTC
TRBV10-3	few	-	TRBJ1-1	CAISEALNTEAFF	TGTGCCATCAGTGAGGCTCTGAACACTGAAGCTTTCTTT
TRBV6-5	few	TRBD1	TRBJ1-2	CASSFAGTGNVFYTF	TGTGCCAGCAGTTTCGCCGGGACAGGGAACGTTTTTTACACCTTC
TRBV6-5	many	-	TRBJ1-1	CASSYSNIGNTEAFF	TGTGCCAGCAGTTACTCGAATATTGGTAACACTGAAGCTTTCTTT
TRBV6-6	-	-	TRBJ2-5	CASSYRPDQETQYF	TGTGCCAGCAGTTACCGTCCGGATCAAGAGACCCAGTACTTC
TRBV5-1	-	-	TRBJ2-5	CASSQVGAARETQYF	TGCGCCAGCAGCCAAGTGGGGGCAGCCCGGGAGACCCAGTACTTC
TRBV20-1	many	-	TRBJ1-2	CSARGVQGWNYGYTF	TGCAGTGCTAGAGGGGTACAGGGTTGGAACTATGGCTACACCTTC
TRBV25-1	-	-	TRBJ2-1	CASSPHREHNEQFF	TGTGCCAGCAGTCCCCACAGGGAACACAATGAGCAGTTCTTC
TRBV5-1	-	-	TRBJ2-7	CASSSGGESSPITKMLGHSYEQYF	TGCGCCAGCAGCTCGGGAGGAGAGTCGAGTCCCATCACCAAAATGCTGGGACACAGCTACGAGCAGTACTTC
TRBV20-1	-	-	TRBJ1-6	CSASPRASPLHF	TGCAGTGCTAGTCCCAGGGCTTCACCCCTCCACTTT
TRBV2	many	-	TRBJ1-3	CASSVGAGNTIYF	TGTGCCAGCAGTGTGGGAGCTGGAAACACCATATATTTT
TRBV10-3	once	-	TRBJ1-5	CAISNGGGRLNQPQHF	TGTGCCATCAGTAATGGGGGTGGCAGACTCAATCAGCCCCAGCATTTT
TRBV20-1	-	-	TRBJ1-1	CSARWDTEAFF	TGCAGTGCTAGATGGGATACTGAAGCTTTCTTT
TRBV25-1	once	-	TRBJ1-6	CASGLRSSYNSPLHF	TGTGCCAGCGGACTGCGGAGCTCCTATAATTCACCCCTCCACTTT
TRBV6-5	few	TRBD1	TRBJ1-2	CASSLDREALYGYTF	TGTGCCAGCAGTCTAGACAGGGAGGCGCTCTATGGCTACACCTTC
TRBV20-1	-	-	TRBJ2-7	CSAREGTDGNEQYF	TGCAGTGCTAGAGAGGGGACCGACGGCAACGAGCAGTACTTC
TRBV7-9	many	-	TRBJ2-2	CASSLGWADTGELFF	TGTGCCAGCAGCCTAGGGTGGGCGGACACCGGGGAGCTGTTTTTT
TRBV6-6	few	-	TRBJ2-5	CASSYIRTHQETQYF	TGTGCCAGCAGTTATATCCGGACACACCAAGAGACCCAGTACTTC
TRBV2	many	TRBD1	TRBJ1-5	CASSGQGFGQPQHF	TGTGCCAGCAGTGGACAGGGTTTCGGTCAGCCCCAGCATTTT
TRBV6-5	-	TRBD1	TRBJ2-7	CASRTTGGSYEQYF	TGTGCCAGCAGGACAACAGGGGGCTCCTACGAGCAGTACTTC
TRBV7-9	once	-	TRBJ1-6	CASSSRTINSPLHF	TGTGCCAGCAGCTCTAGGACTATAAATTCACCCCTCCACTTT
TRBV15	-	-	TRBJ1-3	CATSRDPAPAGDTIYF	TGTGCCACCAGCAGAGACCCCGCTCCCGCTGGAGACACCATATATTTT